The entry that follows covers one TCR beta chain sequence. Antigen specificity is unknown. This sample was included in a study of STAT5B mutations in CD4+ large granular lymphocyte leukemia. Points from the study as a whole: 8/27 top patient clones versus 2/35 control clones were TRBV06-family. CD4-sorted patient repertoires seemed more clonal than healthy CD4+ repertoires.

V lost 1 base and J lost 0, with 6 bases in between. Germline V gene lookup returns CDR1 SGHRS and CDR2 YFSETQ. The CDR3 contains 14 residues. Profiling relied on immunoSEQ multiplex PCR, and the TCRdb table lists in-frame clones only, not all of them. Here the sample spans over a thousand clones, more than 60% being singletons. This clonotype was obtained from a man aged 65 to 79 with CD4+ T-cell large granular lymphocyte leukemia. The sequencing sample was made of PBMCs. The V gene is TRBV5-1, the J gene TRBJ2-3; tentative D call: TRBD2 (5 bases). CDR3 protein: CASSLSGSTDTQYF. The CDR3 DNA sequence: TGCGCCAGCAGCTTGTCGGGGAGCACAGATACGCAGTATTTT.